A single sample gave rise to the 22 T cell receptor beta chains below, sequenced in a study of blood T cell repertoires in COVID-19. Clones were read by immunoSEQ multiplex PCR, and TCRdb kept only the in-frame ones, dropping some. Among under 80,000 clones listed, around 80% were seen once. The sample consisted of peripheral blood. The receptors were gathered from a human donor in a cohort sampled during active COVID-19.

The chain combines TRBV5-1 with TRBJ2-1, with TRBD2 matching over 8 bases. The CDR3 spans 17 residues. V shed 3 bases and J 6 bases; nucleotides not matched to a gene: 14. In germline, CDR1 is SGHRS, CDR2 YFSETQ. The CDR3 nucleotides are TGCGCCAGCAGCTCCGGACTAGCTCCGACCCTGGGCAATGAGCAGTTCTTC. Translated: CASSSGLAPTLGNEQFF.

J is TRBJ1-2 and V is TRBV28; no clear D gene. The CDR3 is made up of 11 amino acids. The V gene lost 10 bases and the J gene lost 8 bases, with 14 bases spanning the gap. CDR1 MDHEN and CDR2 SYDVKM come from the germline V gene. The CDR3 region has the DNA TGTGCCACCCAAACCGTCGGGGGCTACACCTTC. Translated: CATQTVGGYTF.

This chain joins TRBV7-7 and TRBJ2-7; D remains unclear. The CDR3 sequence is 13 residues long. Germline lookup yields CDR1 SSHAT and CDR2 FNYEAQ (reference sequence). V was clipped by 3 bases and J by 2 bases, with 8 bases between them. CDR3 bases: TGTGCCAGCAGCTTTGGGCCAGCCTACGAGCAGTACTTC. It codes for CASSFGPAYEQYF.

The DNA of the CDR3 is TGTGCCTGGAGTACGACAGTGAACACTGAAGCTTTCTTT. As protein: CAWSTTVNTEAFF. This sequence joins TRBV30 and TRBJ1-1; TRBD1 might be the D (5 bases). The germline gives CDR1 GTSNPN, CDR2 SVGIG (reference sequence). The CDR3 loop spans 13 amino acids. Trimming pared 2 bases from V and 0 bases from J, leaving 7 bases between.

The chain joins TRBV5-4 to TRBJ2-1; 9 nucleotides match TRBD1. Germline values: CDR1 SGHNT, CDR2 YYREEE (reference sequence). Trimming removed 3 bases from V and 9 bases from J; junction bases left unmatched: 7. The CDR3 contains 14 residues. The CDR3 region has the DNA TGTGCCAGCAGCTGGGACAGGGCACGCAGTGAGCAGTTCTTC. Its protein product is CASSWDRARSEQFF.

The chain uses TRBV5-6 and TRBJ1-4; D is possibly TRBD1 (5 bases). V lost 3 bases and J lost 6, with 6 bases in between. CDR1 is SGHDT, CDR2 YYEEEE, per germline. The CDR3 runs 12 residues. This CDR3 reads CASSSTDEKLFF. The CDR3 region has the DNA TGTGCCAGCAGCTCGACAGATGAAAAACTGTTTTTT.

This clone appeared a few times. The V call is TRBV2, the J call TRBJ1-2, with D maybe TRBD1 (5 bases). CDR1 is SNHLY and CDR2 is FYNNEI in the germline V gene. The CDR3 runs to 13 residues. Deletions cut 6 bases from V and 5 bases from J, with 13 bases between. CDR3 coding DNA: TGTGCCAGCAGAGGAACAGGCCCATATGGCTACACCTTC. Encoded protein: CASRGTGPYGYTF.

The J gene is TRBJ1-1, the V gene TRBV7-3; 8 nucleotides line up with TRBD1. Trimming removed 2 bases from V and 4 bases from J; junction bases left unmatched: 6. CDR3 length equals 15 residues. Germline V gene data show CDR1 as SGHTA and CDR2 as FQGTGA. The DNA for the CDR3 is TGTGCCAGCAGCTTACGATCAGGGGGCCGCACTGAAGCTTTCTTT. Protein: CASSLRSGGRTEAFF.

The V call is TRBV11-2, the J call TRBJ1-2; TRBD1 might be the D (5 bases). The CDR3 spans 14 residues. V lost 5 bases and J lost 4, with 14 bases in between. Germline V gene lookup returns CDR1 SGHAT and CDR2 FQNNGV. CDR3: CASSRQRTSYGYTF. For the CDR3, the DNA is TGTGCCAGCAGCCGACAGAGAACGAGCTATGGCTACACCTTC.

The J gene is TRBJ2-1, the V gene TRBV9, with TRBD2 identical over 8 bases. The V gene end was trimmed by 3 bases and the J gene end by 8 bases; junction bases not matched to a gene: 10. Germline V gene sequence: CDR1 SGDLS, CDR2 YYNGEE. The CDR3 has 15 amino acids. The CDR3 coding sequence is TGTGCCAGCAGCGGGAGCGGGAGAGACGTGGATGAGCAGTTCTTC. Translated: CASSGSGRDVDEQFF.

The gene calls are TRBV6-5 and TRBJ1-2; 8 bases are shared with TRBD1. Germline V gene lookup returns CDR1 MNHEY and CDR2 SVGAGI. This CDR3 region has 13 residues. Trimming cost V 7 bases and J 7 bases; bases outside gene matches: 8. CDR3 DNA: TGTGCCAGCACCGGACAGGGCCGCCCTGGCTACACCTTC. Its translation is CASTGQGRPGYTF.

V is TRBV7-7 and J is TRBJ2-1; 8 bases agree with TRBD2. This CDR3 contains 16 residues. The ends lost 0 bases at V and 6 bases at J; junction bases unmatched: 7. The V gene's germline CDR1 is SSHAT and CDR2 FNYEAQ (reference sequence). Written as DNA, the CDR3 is TGTGCCAGCAGCTTAGCGCGTCCGGGAGGGCTCAATGAGCAGTTCTTC. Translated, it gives CASSLARPGGLNEQFF.

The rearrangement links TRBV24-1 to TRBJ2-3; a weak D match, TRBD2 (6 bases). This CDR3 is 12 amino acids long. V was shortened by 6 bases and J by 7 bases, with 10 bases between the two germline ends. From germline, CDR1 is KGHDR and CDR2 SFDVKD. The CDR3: CATSRGTNTQYF. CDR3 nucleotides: TGTGCCACCAGTCGCGGGACGAATACGCAGTATTTT.

The CDR3 is CAWGLWGQGYNEQFF. CDR3 nucleotides: TGTGCCTGGGGTCTTTGGGGACAGGGATACAATGAGCAGTTCTTC. V gene TRBV30 combines with J gene TRBJ2-1; 9 positions match TRBD1. CDR3 length: 15 amino acids. Germline trimming cut 5 bases from V and 4 bases from J; bases unmatched to any gene: 9. CDR1 is GTSNPN, CDR2 SVGIG, per germline (reference sequence).

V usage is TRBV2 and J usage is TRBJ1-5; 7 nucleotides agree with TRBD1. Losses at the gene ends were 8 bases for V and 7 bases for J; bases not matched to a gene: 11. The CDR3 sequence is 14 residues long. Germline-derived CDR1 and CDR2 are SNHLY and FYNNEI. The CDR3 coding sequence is TGTGCCAGCGGGCGACAGGGTCTAAGGCAGCCCCAGCATTTT. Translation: CASGRQGLRQPQHF.

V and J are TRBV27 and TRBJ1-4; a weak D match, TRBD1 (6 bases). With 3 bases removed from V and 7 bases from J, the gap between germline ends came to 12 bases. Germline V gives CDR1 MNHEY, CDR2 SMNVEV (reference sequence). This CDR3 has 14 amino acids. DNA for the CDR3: TGTGCCAGCAGTTTCGGGCAGGGGTTTGAAAAACTGTTTTTT. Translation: CASSFGQGFEKLFF.

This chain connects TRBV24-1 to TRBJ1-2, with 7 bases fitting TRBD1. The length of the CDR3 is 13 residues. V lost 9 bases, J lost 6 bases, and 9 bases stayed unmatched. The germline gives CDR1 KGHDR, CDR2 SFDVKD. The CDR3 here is CATLERGPDGYTF. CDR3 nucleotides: TGTGCCACCCTCGAAAGGGGGCCGGATGGCTACACCTTC.

CDR3 sequence reads: CASSLLGQEGEKLFF. CDR3 in DNA: TGTGCCAGCAGTTTATTGGGTCAGGAAGGTGAAAAACTGTTTTTT. The rearrangement links TRBV28 to TRBJ1-4; D not resolved. V was trimmed by 1 base and J by 7 bases, leaving 13 bases between them. CDR1 is MDHEN, CDR2 SYDVKM, per germline. The CDR3 contains 15 residues.

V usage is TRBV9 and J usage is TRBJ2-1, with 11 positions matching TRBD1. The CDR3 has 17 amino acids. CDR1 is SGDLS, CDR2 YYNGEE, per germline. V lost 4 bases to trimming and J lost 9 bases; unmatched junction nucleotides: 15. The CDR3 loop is CASSPGTGGPPNREQFF. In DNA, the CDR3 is TGTGCCAGCAGCCCGGGGACAGGGGGGCCCCCAAATCGTGAGCAGTTCTTC.

CDR3 residues: CASSADTVVQPQHF. For the CDR3, the DNA is TGTGCCAGCAGCGCGGACACGGTGGTTCAGCCCCAGCATTTT. The rearrangement links TRBV6-6 to TRBJ1-5, with a weak D call TRBD1 (5 bases). Germline V lookup: CDR1 MNHNY, CDR2 SVGAGI (reference sequence). CDR3 length: 14 residues. Trimming left V 6 bases short and J 6 bases short, with 15 bases between.

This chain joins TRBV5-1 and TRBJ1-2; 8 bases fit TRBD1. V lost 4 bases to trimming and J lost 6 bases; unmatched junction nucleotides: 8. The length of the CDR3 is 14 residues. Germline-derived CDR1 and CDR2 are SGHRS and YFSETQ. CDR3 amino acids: CASSQSGGADGYTF. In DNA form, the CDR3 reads TGCGCCAGCAGCCAGTCAGGGGGCGCGGATGGCTACACCTTC. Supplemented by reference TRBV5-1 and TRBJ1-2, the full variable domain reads KAGVTQTPRYLIKTRGQQVTLSCSPISGHRSVSWYQQTPGQGLQFLFEYFSETQRNKGNFPGRFSGRQFSNSRSEMNVSTLELGDSALYLCASSQSGGADGYTFGSGTRLTVV.

CDR3 DNA sequence: TGCGCCAGCAGCCGGGATAGGGCTTCACAAGAGACCCAGTACTTC. It encodes CASSRDRASQETQYF. The genes are TRBV5-1 and TRBJ2-5; TRBD2 is a possible D gene (5 bases). Germline loops: CDR1 SGHRS, CDR2 YFSETQ. The CDR3 extends over 15 amino acids. V was trimmed by 4 bases and J by 2 bases, leaving 15 bases between them.